The T cell receptor (beta chain) under discussion was sequenced for a study of CD4 T cells in relation to SARS-CoV-2 and coronaviruses. To note about this clone: Its cognate antigen is unknown.

CDR3 length equals 18 residues. The germline V gene has CDR1 MNHNS and CDR2 SASEGT. Trimming shortened V by 0 bases and J by 0 bases, and 15 bases separated the two germline ends. Generated by immunoSEQ multiplex PCR, the TCRdb table keeps only in-frame clones and is missing some. The sample has approximately 41,000 clones, about 87% seen once; the top ten hold about 1.2%. The chain combines TRBV6-1 with TRBJ1-5; weak D call: TRBD1 (6 bases). Sequenced: naive CD4+ T cells from PBMCs, cultured in vitro. The subset is: naive CD4+ T cells isolated by negative enrichment. The TCR was taken from an adult with COVID-19. This CDR3 reads CASSEAGGGVHSNQPQHF. The CDR3, as DNA: TGTGCCAGCAGTGAAGCGGGGGGGGGCGTTCATAGCAATCAGCCCCAGCATTTT.